This T cell receptor beta chain was recovered during a study of shared clonotypes between healthy human individuals. Repertoires were generated with immunoSEQ multiplex PCR, while TCRdb's copy carries only in-frame clones and drops some. This table holds under 650,000 clones, about 96% found once. Trimming took off 1 base at V and 0 bases at J, with 13 bases between the two ends. CDR3 size: 16 residues. In germline, CDR1 is SQVTM, CDR2 ANQGSEA. This clone was seen only once. This sequence originates from a woman in her 30s in good health. This chain joins TRBV29-1 and TRBJ2-1; D is undetermined. The sequencing sample was made of naive CD4+ T cells sorted from blood. The subset denotes: CD45RA+ positively selected. In nucleotides, the CDR3 is TGCAGCGTTGAAGGAGGACCGCGAAGCTCCTACAATGAGCAGTTCTTC. Protein product: CSVEGGPRSSYNEQFF.